These 9 T cell receptor beta chains originate from one sample sequenced in a study of shared clonotypes between healthy human individuals. Repertoires were generated with immunoSEQ multiplex PCR, while TCRdb's copy carries only in-frame clones and drops some. Here the sample spans about 600,000 clones, roughly 97% being singletons. Input material: naive CD4+ T cells sorted from blood. The subset here: CD45RA+ positively selected. The receptor source for this set is a woman between 25 and 40 years old in good health.

The chain couples TRBV5-1 to TRBJ2-1, with D possibly being TRBD2 (6 bases). V lost 3 bases to trimming and J lost 5 bases, with 12 bases between them. In germline, CDR1 is SGHRS, CDR2 YFSETQ. The CDR3 covers 14 residues. CDR3 loop: CASSSGSTNNEQFF. DNA of the CDR3: TGCGCCAGCAGCTCCGGGAGCACCAACAATGAGCAGTTCTTC.

The chain has TRBV28 and TRBJ1-1; 8 nucleotides agree with TRBD1. The germline V gene has CDR1 MDHEN and CDR2 SYDVKM. The ends lost 3 bases at V and 7 bases at J; junction bases unmatched: 13. This CDR3 comprises 16 residues. CDR3 sequence: CASSFQGARLRGEAFF. CDR3 nucleotide sequence: TGTGCCAGCAGTTTCCAGGGGGCGCGGTTGCGGGGTGAAGCTTTCTTT.

This clone was recorded only once. This chain links TRBV6-1 with TRBJ1-5; D is ambiguous. This CDR3 region has 14 residues. Between the trimmed V and J ends, which lost 2 bases and 1 base, there was a span of 6 bases. CDR1 MNHNS and CDR2 SASEGT come from the germline V gene. The CDR3 reads CASSEMGSNQPQHF. CDR3 nucleotides: TGTGCCAGCAGTGAAATGGGCAGCAATCAGCCCCAGCATTTT.

The chain uses TRBV6-5 and TRBJ1-4; the D gene is possibly TRBD1 (5 bases). The length of the CDR3 is 14 residues. From germline, CDR1 is MNHEY and CDR2 SVGAGI. V was shortened by 2 bases and J by 5 bases, with 9 bases between the two germline ends. This CDR3 reads CASSYEGMNEKLFF. CDR3 bases: TGTGCCAGCAGTTACGAGGGGATGAATGAAAAACTGTTTTTT.

The gene calls are TRBV7-9 and TRBJ2-1; 10 bases are a match to TRBD2. V trimming: 0 bases; J trimming: 5 bases; junction bases outside the gene matches: 7. The V gene's germline CDR1 is SEHNR and CDR2 FQNEAQ (reference sequence). The CDR3 is 17 residues long. The CDR3: CASSLALTSGTNNEQFF. The CDR3 DNA reads TGTGCCAGCAGCTTAGCCCTAACTAGCGGGACGAACAATGAGCAGTTCTTC.

V usage is TRBV9 and J usage is TRBJ2-1, with 9 bases matching TRBD2. The J segment lost 7 bases and the V segment lost 0 bases, leaving 11 bases of the junction unmatched. This CDR3 has 17 amino acids. The germline V gene encodes CDR1 SGDLS and CDR2 YYNGEE. CDR3 DNA: TGTGCCAGCAGCGTAGAGGGGCGCGGGAGGGCCTTAAATGAGCAGTTCTTC. It is translated as CASSVEGRGRALNEQFF.

The CDR3 spells CSVTGGTQETQYF. CDR3 DNA: TGCAGCGTTACCGGCGGGACACAAGAGACCCAGTACTTC. This rearrangement joins TRBV29-1 to TRBJ2-5; the D gene could be TRBD1 or TRBD2 (6 bases each). V shed 5 bases and J shed 2 bases, with 12 bases lying between them. Germline CDR1 SQVTM, CDR2 ANQGSEA. CDR3 size: 13 residues.

The chain carries TRBV28 and TRBJ1-5, with D possibly TRBD1 on 6 matching bases. In germline, CDR1 is MDHEN, CDR2 SYDVKM. The CDR3 has 17 amino acids. The V gene lost 6 bases and the J gene lost 6 bases, with 24 bases spanning the gap. Here the CDR3 DNA reads TGTGCCAGCAGCAGGCTACCCGAGGGACATTCCTTTCAGCCCCAGCATTTT. This translates into CASSRLPEGHSFQPQHF.

This clone came up once. The chain employs TRBV19 and TRBJ1-3, with D hard to call. In germline, CDR1 is LNHDA, CDR2 SQIVND (reference sequence). The V gene lost 7 bases and the J gene lost 0 bases, with 10 bases spanning the gap. CDR3 length: 14 amino acids. In nucleotides, the CDR3 is TGTGCCAGTAACGACGGGCGCTCTGGAAACACCATATATTTT. Amino acid sequence: CASNDGRSGNTIYF.